This T cell receptor beta chain is drawn from a study of CD8 T cells in Susac syndrome. This clonotype appeared once. The authors sequenced TCR beta from blood CD8+ and CD4+ T cells. Reverse transcription of roughly 0.45 to 1 ug RNA used random hexamers. MiXCR, run by TCRdb on the immunoSEQ multiplex PCR reads, gives a single entry per CDR3 protein. The sample yields 250,000 or so distinct CDR3 sequences, roughly 93% seen once. CDR1 and CDR2 from the germline V gene are SGHDT and YYEEEE. The ends were cut back, 4 bases at V and 3 bases at J, with 10 bases in the middle. The CDR3 spans 14 residues. V gene TRBV5-6 combines with J gene TRBJ2-2; D is undetermined. This TCR derives from a human donor with multiple sclerosis. The sequenced material came from CD4+ T cells from PBMCs. The CDR3 region is CASSALTDTGELFF. For the CDR3, the DNA is TGTGCCAGCAGCGCGCTCACAGACACCGGGGAGCTGTTTTTT.